What follows describes a single T cell receptor (beta chain). This sample is part of a study of T cell responses to AZD1222 COVID-19 vaccine. Clones were read by immunoSEQ multiplex PCR, and TCRdb kept only the in-frame ones, dropping some. Of tens of thousands of clones in the sample, approximately 88% were seen once. Second-dose intervals of approximately 4 or approximately 12 weeks were pooled. Source: peripheral blood, taken 28 days after the second AZD1222 dose. The sequence came from an adult who received the AZD1222 COVID-19 vaccine.

The CDR3 DNA is TGCGCCAGCAGCCAAGGAGTTGAGGGTTGGGATGAGCAGTTCTTC. It yields the protein CASSQGVEGWDEQFF. This chain uses TRBV4-1 with TRBJ2-1, with a possible D match to TRBD2 (5 bases). V was clipped by 1 base and J by 8 bases, with 15 bases between them. The V gene's germline CDR1 is MGHRA and CDR2 YSYEKL. CDR3 size: 15 residues.